This section outlines one T cell receptor (beta chain) sequence together with its context. This clonotype has more than one count but fewer than ten. The antigen it recognizes is unknown. The record has no base qualities; no much larger clone is one base away. Spanning cysteine to phenylalanine, the CDR3 consists of 15 amino acids. The retained sequence is limited to the CDR3, 45 bases, with the frame set at the first base. In the germline V gene (reference sequence), CDR1 corresponds to SEHNR and CDR2 to FQNEAQ. V lost 1 base and J lost 4 bases; the stretch between them is 12 bases long. The ophthalmopathy patients had moderately to severely active disease, with a Clinical Activity Score of 3 or higher, a NOSPECS grade of 4 or higher, and a disease duration of less than 3 months. Patients with other autoimmune diseases, uncontrolled infections, pregnancy or lactation were excluded. Clinical symptoms, serum thyroxine, TRAb, thyroid ultrasound and orbital computed tomography formed the basis of the diagnosis. PBMCs were isolated from about 9.1 ml of fresh peripheral blood by Ficoll-Paque density gradient centrifugation. Total RNA was extracted using Trizol reagent, and RNA quality was checked on an Agilent 2100 Bioanalyzer.

For repertoire sequencing, the TCR beta CDR3 regions were amplified from RNA transcripts. The first round of RT-PCR was done with HTBI primers and the Qiagen OneStep RT-PCR kit, and was followed by a second round of multiplex PCR, then size selection and purification. The libraries underwent paired-end sequencing with 100 bp reads on an Illumina HiSeq2000. Processing in the source paper ran as follows. Reads were processed with SOAPnuke, discarding reads with adapters, uncalled bases, mean Phred below 15, or no exact constant-primer or identifier match. COPE v1.2.5 was used to merge the high-quality paired reads. Clonotypes were defined as unique nucleotide sequences and were aligned to IMGT TRB V, D and J references using MiTCR v1.1. The analysis was limited to V-J combinations with a frequency above 0.0001, which together covered roughly 99% of the repertoires. For each V-J combination, a TCR clonal expansion and chaos score was defined as F50 clonal expansion divided by the chaos observed in the TCRdist matrix. Features were reduced by Welch's t-statistics and random forest to approximately 13 V-J combinations, which fed a naive Bayes classifier. The similarity between thyroid and blood repertoires was quantified using the Morisita-Horn index. TCRdb reprocessing: public reads trimmed at Q25 with fastp, clones called with MiXCR, in-frame beta chains kept. Here each entry gathers all rows of one CDR3 protein and keeps the most common genes and DNA. TCRdb, not the authors, supplied the V and J calls. This sample is represented by around 670,000 distinct CDR3 sequences; 35% to 50% of them were singletons. The leading ten clones occupy around 40% of the sample.

This sample is part of a study of Graves' ophthalmopathy and Graves' hyperthyroidism (dated by TCRdb to the late 2010s). General notes on the study: Peripheral blood was collected at initial diagnosis, prior to any treatment. An independent validation cohort comprised some 18 hyperthyroidism patients and roughly 15 patients who later progressed from hyperthyroidism to ophthalmopathy. In total, 135 blood samples were TCR-sequenced: roughly 45 ophthalmopathy, 75 hyperthyroidism and approximately 17 hyperthyroidism-to-ophthalmopathy patients. Following sampling, methimazole starting at 30 mg daily was administered to hyperthyroidism patients, and high-dose intravenous methylprednisolone was administered to ophthalmopathy patients. The study used TCR beta repertoire signatures to distinguish Graves' ophthalmopathy from Graves' hyperthyroidism and to predict progression to ophthalmopathy. A discovery set of about a hundred patients (approximately 45 ophthalmopathy, 55 to 60 stable hyperthyroidism) was enrolled to explore V-J signatures distinguishing ophthalmopathy from hyperthyroidism. In roughly 6 hyperthyroidism patients, the T-cell repertoire of thyroid tissue was compared with the T-cell repertoire of blood. Results and caveats for the whole study, not just this receptor: Ophthalmopathy was separated from stable hyperthyroidism by the 13-signature model with roughly 87% sensitivity and less than 82% specificity in cross-validation and with 80%/75% in the test set. Most expanded thyroid clonotypes with frequency above 0.001 were also detected in blood, suggesting blood repertoires may reflect the thyroid immune response. In validation, the model predicted ophthalmopathy progression with nearly 71% sensitivity and 72.22% specificity; approximately 12 predicted patients were CT-confirmed with GO in a median of 6.5 months. No statistical method was used to predetermine the sample size, and group allocation was not hidden from the investigators.

The rearrangement joined TRBV7-9 to TRBJ2-3; no confident D gene assignment can be made. The sequence was collected from an adult man with Graves' ophthalmopathy. Source material: peripheral blood. The CDR3 protein: CASSLVIRAADTQYF. The DNA is as follows: TGTGCCAGCAGCTTAGTCATCCGTGCCGCAGATACGCAGTATTTT.